This T cell receptor (beta chain) comes out of a study of T cells in Graves' hyperthyroidism and ophthalmopathy. The investigators amplified TCR beta CDR3 regions from RNA transcripts. With the HTBI primer set, the TCR CDR3 went through a first round of RT-PCR. One entry per CDR3 protein results from TCRdb running MiXCR on the multiplex PCR reads. The data contain about 600,000 distinct CDR3 sequences, around 14% of them singletons. From around 11 ml of fresh peripheral blood, PBMCs were isolated. J lost 9 bases, V lost 6 bases, and 4 bases had no gene match. The germline gives CDR1 LNHDA, CDR2 SQIVND (reference sequence). The CDR3 is 12 residues long.

The source is a woman aged 18-35 years with Graves' ophthalmopathy. The chain couples TRBV19 to TRBJ2-3, with 9 bases matching TRBD2. Sequenced: blood. The CDR3 DNA is TGTGCCAGTAGGGGACTAGCCCGCACGCAGTATTTT. Translated, it gives CASRGLARTQYF. The full variable domain, in which reference TRBV19 and TRBJ2-3 provide the parts outside the CDR3, is DGGITQSPKYLFRKEGQNVTLSCEQNLNHDAMYWYRQDPGQGLRLIYYSQIVNDFQKGDIAEGYSVSREKKESFPLTVTSAQKNPTAFYLCASRGLARTQYFGPGTRLTVL.